The following is a T cell receptor (beta chain) sequence with its context. Its matching antigen is unknown. The CDR3 sequence is 14 residues long. CDR1 is LNHNV and CDR2 is YYDKDF in the germline V gene (reference sequence). The V and J ends lost 0 bases and 9 bases respectively, with 12 bases between them. Naive CD8 cells were CD45RO-negative, positively selected for CCR7, excluding terminally differentiated effector memory CD45RA+ cells. Those who donated, Caucasian adults without exception, all lived in Nashville, Tennessee. The authors loaded approximately 220 ng DNA, around 30,000 T cell genomes, into sorted-subset replicate PCRs. Only in-frame clones appear in the TCRdb table, and some are missing; sequencing was by immunoSEQ multiplex PCR. The sample includes under 850,000 clones, approximately 92% of them seen just once. This sample stems from a study of shared clonotypes between healthy human individuals.

Study observations and caveats: Large depth notwithstanding, sorted-subset sequencing proved incomplete by rarefaction. Generation probability values for non-shared clonotypes were lower than those for clonotypes shared by all four donors.

This TCR came from a young man in good health. The sample consisted of naive CD8+ T cells sorted from blood. This chain joins TRBV15 and TRBJ1-5; no reliable D call. CDR3 sequence: CATSRDRGGRPQHF. CDR3 in DNA: TGTGCCACCAGCAGAGATCGAGGAGGGCGGCCCCAGCATTTT.